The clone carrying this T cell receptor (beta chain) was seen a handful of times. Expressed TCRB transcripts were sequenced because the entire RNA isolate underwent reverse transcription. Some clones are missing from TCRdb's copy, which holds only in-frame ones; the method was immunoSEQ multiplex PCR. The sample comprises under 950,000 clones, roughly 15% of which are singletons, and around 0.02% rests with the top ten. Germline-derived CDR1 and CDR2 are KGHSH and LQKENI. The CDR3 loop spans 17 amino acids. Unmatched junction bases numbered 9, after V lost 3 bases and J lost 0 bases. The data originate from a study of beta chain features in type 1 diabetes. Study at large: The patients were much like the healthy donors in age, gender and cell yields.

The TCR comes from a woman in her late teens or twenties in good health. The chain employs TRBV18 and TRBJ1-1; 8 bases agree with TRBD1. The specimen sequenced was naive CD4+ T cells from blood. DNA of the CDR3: TGTGCCAGCTCACCTACCGGGTCAGGGGGCTTGAACACTGAAGCTTTCTTT. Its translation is CASSPTGSGGLNTEAFF.